These T cell receptor beta chains were read from a single sample in a study of blood T cell repertoires in COVID-19. Measured with immunoSEQ multiplex PCR; TCRdb has only the in-frame clones, and not every one. The data show about 190,000 clones, roughly 86% seen once. Source material: PBMCs or T cells enriched from blood (not recorded which). The receptors were sampled from a woman aged 40 to 49 in a cohort exposed to, infected with or recovered from COVID-19 (not recorded which). Both conserved end residues are part of each CDR3. D genes are given only for firm matches. Some rows have no size entry. The others give once, few or many, or a class for an expanded clone.

clone_size	v_call	d_call	j_call	cdr3_aa	cdr3_nt
NA	TRBV27	TRBD2	TRBJ2-1	CASSTGTSGLNNEQFF	TGTGCCAGCAGTACCGGGACTAGCGGTTTGAACAATGAGCAGTTCTTC
NA	TRBV7-9	NA	TRBJ2-7	CASSPIDRQVHEQYF	TGTGCCAGCTCACCAATCGACAGGCAGGTACACGAGCAGTACTTC
NA	TRBV2	TRBD1	TRBJ1-1	CASSVDREAFF	TGTGCCAGCAGCGTGGACAGGGAAGCTTTCTTT
NA	TRBV29-1	TRBD2	TRBJ2-1	CSVEGLAARLHNEQFF	TGCAGCGTTGAGGGACTAGCGGCCCGCTTACACAATGAGCAGTTCTTC
NA	TRBV2	TRBD1	TRBJ2-7	CASKSTGAHEQYF	TGTGCCAGCAAATCAACAGGGGCCCACGAGCAGTACTTC
NA	TRBV29-1	TRBD1	TRBJ1-2	CSVEDLTGGQGYTF	TGCAGCGTTGAAGATTTAACAGGGGGACAAGGCTACACCTTC
NA	TRBV7-9	NA	TRBJ1-5	CASSSGFSNQPQHF	TGTGCCAGCAGTAGCGGATTTAGCAATCAGCCCCAGCATTTT
NA	TRBV27	NA	TRBJ1-2	CASSPKTGDGYTF	TGTGCCAGCAGCCCCAAGACTGGAGATGGCTACACCTTC
NA	TRBV19	TRBD2	TRBJ2-7	CASSIRFSGRPYEQYF	TGTGCCAGTAGTATTCGATTTAGCGGGAGGCCCTACGAGCAGTACTTC
NA	TRBV13	NA	TRBJ1-2	CASSLMYAGGYTF	TGTGCCAGCAGCTTAATGTACGCGGGAGGCTACACCTTC
NA	TRBV3-1/TRBV3-2	TRBD1	TRBJ1-5	CASSQDAQGAQPQHF	TGTGCCAGCAGCCAAGATGCACAGGGGGCCCAGCCCCAGCATTTT
NA	TRBV3-1/TRBV3-2	TRBD2	TRBJ2-5	CASSQDSGEGETQYF	TGTGCCAGCAGCCAAGATAGCGGGGAGGGGGAGACCCAGTACTTC
NA	TRBV4-2	NA	TRBJ1-5	CASSQYLAGNQPQHF	TGTGCCAGCAGCCAGTACCTGGCAGGCAATCAGCCCCAGCATTTT
NA	TRBV18	NA	TRBJ1-1	CASHQGWTMNTEAFF	TGTGCCAGCCACCAGGGGTGGACCATGAACACTGAAGCTTTCTTT
few	TRBV29-1	NA	TRBJ2-1	CSVEEVPAGRTAYNEQFF	TGCAGCGTTGAAGAGGTACCAGCGGGCCGGACTGCCTACAATGAGCAGTTCTTC
NA	TRBV9	TRBD1	TRBJ2-7	CASSESGQGAYEQYF	TGTGCCAGCAGCGAATCGGGACAGGGGGCTTACGAGCAGTACTTC
once	TRBV11-2	NA	TRBJ2-7	CASSLEGGQVYEQYF	TGTGCCAGCAGCTTAGAGGGCGGACAAGTCTACGAGCAGTACTTC
NA	TRBV7-6	TRBD1	TRBJ2-1	CASSLVVYRDRGYNEQFF	TGTGCCAGCAGCTTAGTTGTTTACCGGGACAGGGGCTACAATGAGCAGTTCTTC
NA	TRBV7-7	NA	TRBJ2-1	CASSSEAGEQFF	TGTGCCAGCAGCTCGGAGGCGGGTGAGCAGTTCTTC
NA	TRBV5-4	NA	TRBJ2-5	CASAKAALETQYF	TGTGCCAGCGCCAAGGCGGCCCTAGAGACCCAGTACTTC
NA	TRBV3-1/TRBV3-2	TRBD1	TRBJ1-2	CASSQTRGRVGYTF	TGTGCCAGCAGCCAAACCAGGGGGCGTGTTGGCTACACCTTC
NA	TRBV11-3	TRBD1	TRBJ2-2	CASSPRTGDTGELFF	TGTGCCAGCAGCCCAAGGACAGGGGACACCGGGGAGCTGTTTTTT
once	TRBV4-2	TRBD2	TRBJ2-3	CASSQATSGAADTQYF	TGTGCCAGCAGCCAAGCGACTAGCGGGGCAGCAGATACGCAGTATTTT
once	TRBV27	NA	TRBJ2-2	CASTSSRSSNTGELFF	TGTGCCAGCACTTCCTCCCGTTCTTCGAACACCGGGGAGCTGTTTTTT
NA	TRBV12-5	TRBD1	TRBJ1-1	CASGLVPGQGRTEAFF	TGTGCTAGTGGTTTGGTACCGGGACAGGGGCGGACTGAAGCTTTCTTT
NA	TRBV5-4	NA	TRBJ1-3	CASSLREAGNTIYF	TGTGCCAGCAGCTTACGAGAAGCTGGAAACACCATATATTTT